Detailed here is one T cell receptor beta chain. Other DNA sequences from this sample encode an identical CDR3 as well. V shed 1 base and J shed 10 bases, with 8 bases lying between them. The CDR3 extends over 12 amino acids. The germline CDR1 and CDR2 sequences are SEHNR and FQNEAQ (reference sequence). The data were obtained in a study of blood T cell repertoires in COVID-19. For the study at large: COVID-19 samples from acute and convalescent phases originated in the United States, Italy and Spain. From T cells, B-cell-depleted T cells, or PBMCs came the material, which was cDNA or gDNA.

Original handling: Estimation of nucleated cell counts was performed using reference gene primer amplification. Profiled with immunoSEQ multiplex PCR; TCRdb holds only in-frame clones, not every one. V, J and clone size derive from that table, while D and trimming were established from the DNA sequence. In the table there are 380,000 or so clones, 89% of which are singletons. This clonotype was sampled from a man between 35 and 55 years old with acute or convalescent COVID-19. The rearrangement uses TRBV7-9 and TRBJ2-1; possibly TRBD2 for D (5 bases). Sample: peripheral blood. The CDR3 DNA is TGTGCCAGCAGCTTAGTCGGGGAAGAGCAGTTCTTC. Translated, it gives CASSLVGEEQFF.